The next 15 T cell receptor beta chains were all read from a single sample in a study of identical twins. TCRdb passed the 5' RACE reads through MiXCR, listing each CDR3 protein once. The sample holds 450,000 to 650,000 distinct CDR3 sequences, 9.6% seen once. These data also formed part of another study, on yellow fever vaccine responses in identical twins.

Sequenced material: PBMCs. The receptors originated from a woman between 18 and 29 years old in good health.

This chain links TRBV14 with TRBJ2-1; 13 bases agree with TRBD2. Germline CDR1 is SGHDN and CDR2 is FVKESK. The V and J ends lost 3 bases and 1 base, in that order; junction bases with no gene match: 9. The CDR3 has 19 amino acids. CDR3 in DNA: TGTGCCAGCAGCCACGGCTCTGGACTAGCGGGAGAATCCTACAATGAGCAGTTCTTC. It is translated as CASSHGSGLAGESYNEQFF.

This clonotype was detected many times. The genes are TRBV7-9 and TRBJ2-1, with TRBD2 matching 10 bases. The J segment lost 5 bases and the V segment lost 1 base, leaving 2 bases of the junction unmatched. The germline gives CDR1 SEHNR, CDR2 FQNEAQ (reference sequence). The CDR3 loop spans 15 amino acids. CDR3 loop: CASSLGTSGNNEQFF. CDR3 DNA: TGTGCCAGCAGCTTAGGGACTAGCGGAAACAATGAGCAGTTCTTC.

This clonotype occurred a few times. V usage is TRBV13 and J usage is TRBJ2-7; 9 nucleotides agree with TRBD1. V lost 5 bases, J lost 7 bases, and 9 bases stayed unmatched. CDR1 and CDR2 (germline): PRHDT, FYEKMQ (reference sequence). CDR3 size: 14 residues. This chain's CDR3 is CASSPGQGIGEQYF. The CDR3 bases are TGTGCCAGCAGCCCGGGACAGGGCATTGGGGAGCAGTACTTC.

This chain links TRBV6-1 with TRBJ2-3; TRBD2 might be the D (5 bases). CDR3 length: 18 residues. Germline V gene lookup returns CDR1 MNHNS and CDR2 SASEGT. V gave up 6 bases and J gave up 4 bases, with 26 bases separating them. DNA of the CDR3: TGTGCCAGCAGCCAATTTAATCATAGCCGGCGGGTGGCAGATACGCAGTATTTT. Its translation: CASSQFNHSRRVADTQYF.

This clonotype showed up just a few times. The V and J genes are TRBV6-1 and TRBJ2-1, with 14 bases matching TRBD2. From germline, CDR1 is MNHNS and CDR2 SASEGT. J was trimmed by 8 bases and V by 7 bases; bases with no gene match: 4. The CDR3 loop spans 14 amino acids. CDR3 region: CASNPGLAGDEQFF. Here the CDR3 DNA reads TGTGCCAGCAACCCGGGACTAGCGGGAGATGAGCAGTTCTTC.

This clonotype was seen ten or more times. The chain is built from TRBV6-5 and TRBJ2-1; D is possibly TRBD2 (5 bases). The CDR3 loop spans 15 amino acids. Germline V gene lookup returns CDR1 MNHEY and CDR2 SVGAGI. V was pared by 2 bases and J by 10 bases, with 18 bases between. The CDR3 sequence is CASSYRDVSPREQFF. In DNA form, the CDR3 reads TGTGCCAGCAGTTACCGGGATGTAAGCCCCCGGGAGCAGTTCTTC.

The chain uses TRBV11-1 and TRBJ2-5; TRBD1 aligns across 9 bases. CDR1 is SGHAT and CDR2 is FQDESV in the germline V gene (reference sequence). Trimming cost V 5 bases and J 4 bases; bases outside gene matches: 17. The CDR3 totals 18 residues. The DNA for the CDR3 is TGTGCCAGCAGCCCGCGAACCCGGACAGGGGTTGGGTCAGAGACCCAGTACTTC. Its protein is CASSPRTRTGVGSETQYF.

The sample holds a few counts of this clonotype. The CDR3 region has the DNA TGCAGCGTGGGGGAACTAGGGGACAATGAGCAGTTCTTC. Protein sequence: CSVGELGDNEQFF. V usage is TRBV29-1 and J usage is TRBJ2-1; D might be TRBD1 or TRBD2, each matching 5 bases. The CDR3 length is 13 residues. The V gene's germline CDR1 is SQVTM and CDR2 ANQGSEA. V lost 6 bases and J lost 5, with 14 bases in between.

This clonotype was detected a few times. The chain links TRBV28 to TRBJ2-2; maybe TRBD1 (7 bases). Trimming took off 6 bases at V and 3 bases at J, with 26 bases between the two ends. There are 19 residues in the CDR3. Germline CDR1 reads MDHEN; CDR2 reads SYDVKM. CDR3 nucleotides: TGTGCCAGCAGAACGCCGCCCCGTCACAGGGGAGGAGACACCGGGGAGCTGTTTTTT. Its translation: CASRTPPRHRGGDTGELFF.

This clonotype was observed a single time. The genes are TRBV6-2 or TRBV6-3 and TRBJ2-1; tentatively, D is TRBD2 (5 bases). Germline loops: CDR1 MNHEY, CDR2 SVGEGT. CDR3 length: 16 amino acids. Trimming stripped 5 bases from V and 9 bases from J, with 23 bases between. The CDR3: CASSVRLIEGRSEQFF. As DNA, the CDR3 is TGTGCCAGCAGTGTGCGACTCATCGAGGGTAGAAGTGAGCAGTTCTTC.

The V gene is TRBV11-2, the J gene TRBJ2-2, with TRBD1 as a possible D gene (5 bases). The CDR3 consists of 14 residues. The germline V gene encodes CDR1 SGHAT and CDR2 FQNNGV. With 4 bases removed from V and 8 bases from J, the gap between germline ends came to 14 bases. CDR3 sequence reads: CASSSSSGIGELFF. The CDR3, as DNA: TGTGCCAGCAGCTCCTCGTCAGGGATAGGGGAGCTGTTTTTT.

At least ten counts were recorded for this clonotype. The chain has TRBV20-1 and TRBJ2-7; 8 positions agree with TRBD1. The trim removed 6 bases at V and 0 bases at J, leaving 7 bases unmatched. The CDR3 covers 14 residues. Per germline, CDR1 DFQATT and CDR2 SNEGSKA (reference sequence). The CDR3 DNA reads TGCAGTGCAAAAAGACAGGGGAGCTCCTACGAGCAGTACTTC. It translates to CSAKRQGSSYEQYF.

The chain combines TRBV5-1 with TRBJ2-3; D is perhaps TRBD1 or TRBD2 (6 bases each). The germline CDR1 and CDR2 sequences are SGHRS and YFSETQ. Trimming took off 1 base at V and 3 bases at J, with 12 bases between the two ends. This CDR3 spans 15 amino acids. The CDR3 DNA sequence: TGCGCCAGCAGCTTGTTAGGGGGGCTAACAGATACGCAGTATTTT. Residues: CASSLLGGLTDTQYF.

This clonotype was counted at least ten times. This chain uses TRBV10-3 with TRBJ1-6, with a tentative D call TRBD1 (5 bases). CDR1 and CDR2 from the germline V gene are ENHRY and SYGVKD. CDR3 length: 13 residues. Trimming shortened V by 6 bases and J by 5 bases, and 8 bases separated the two germline ends. In DNA, the CDR3 is TGTGCCATCAGCCGAGGGGATAATTCACCCCTCCACTTT. Protein product: CAISRGDNSPLHF.

J is TRBJ1-1 and V is TRBV18; D is perhaps TRBD1 (5 bases). Trimming cost V 1 base and J 0 bases, with 15 bases left between them. The CDR3 extends over 17 amino acids. Germline V gives CDR1 KGHSH, CDR2 LQKENI. Here the CDR3 reads CASSPLPQAPLNTEAFF. The CDR3 DNA follows: TGTGCCAGCTCACCACTCCCACAGGCTCCCTTGAACACTGAAGCTTTCTTT.